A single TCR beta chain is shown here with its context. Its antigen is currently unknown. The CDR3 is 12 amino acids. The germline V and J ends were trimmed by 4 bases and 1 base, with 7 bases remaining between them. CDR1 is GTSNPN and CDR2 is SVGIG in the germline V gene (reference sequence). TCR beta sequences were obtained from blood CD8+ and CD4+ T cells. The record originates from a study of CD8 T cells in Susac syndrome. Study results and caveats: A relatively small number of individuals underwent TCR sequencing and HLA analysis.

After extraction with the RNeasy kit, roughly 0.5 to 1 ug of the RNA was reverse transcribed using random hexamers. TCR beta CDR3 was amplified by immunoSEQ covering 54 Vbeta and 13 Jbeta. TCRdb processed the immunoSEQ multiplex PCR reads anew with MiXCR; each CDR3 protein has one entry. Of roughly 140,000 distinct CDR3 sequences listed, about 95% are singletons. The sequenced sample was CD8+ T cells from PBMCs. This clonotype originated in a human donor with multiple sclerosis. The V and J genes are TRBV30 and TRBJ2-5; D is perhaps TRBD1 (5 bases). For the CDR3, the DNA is TGTGCCTGGAAGGGGCCCCAAGAGACCCAGTACTTC. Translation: CAWKGPQETQYF.